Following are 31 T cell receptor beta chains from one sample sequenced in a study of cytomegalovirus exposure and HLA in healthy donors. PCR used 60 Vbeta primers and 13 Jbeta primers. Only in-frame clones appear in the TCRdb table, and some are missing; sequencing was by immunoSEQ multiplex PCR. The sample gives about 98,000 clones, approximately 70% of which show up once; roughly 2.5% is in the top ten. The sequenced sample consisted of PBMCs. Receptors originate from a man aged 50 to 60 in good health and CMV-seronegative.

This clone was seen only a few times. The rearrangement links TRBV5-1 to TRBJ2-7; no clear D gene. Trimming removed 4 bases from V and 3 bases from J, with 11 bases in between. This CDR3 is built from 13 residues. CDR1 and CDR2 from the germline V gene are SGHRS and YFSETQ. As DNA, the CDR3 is TGCGCCAGCAGCCCTAGACCCAACTACGAGCAGTACTTC. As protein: CASSPRPNYEQYF.

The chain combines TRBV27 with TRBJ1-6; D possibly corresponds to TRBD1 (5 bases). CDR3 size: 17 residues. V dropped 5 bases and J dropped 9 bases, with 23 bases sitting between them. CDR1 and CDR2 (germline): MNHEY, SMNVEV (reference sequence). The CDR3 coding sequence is TGTGCCAGCAGTCCCACATATCCCACAGGCCCGGGTTCACCCCTCCACTTT. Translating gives CASSPTYPTGPGSPLHF.

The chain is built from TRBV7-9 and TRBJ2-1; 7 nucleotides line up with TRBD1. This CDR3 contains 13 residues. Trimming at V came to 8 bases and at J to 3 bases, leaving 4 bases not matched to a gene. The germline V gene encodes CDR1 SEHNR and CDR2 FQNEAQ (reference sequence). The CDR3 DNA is TGTGCCAGCCGGGACAGCCTCTACAATGAGCAGTTCTTC. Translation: CASRDSLYNEQFF. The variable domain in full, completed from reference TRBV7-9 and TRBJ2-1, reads DTGVSQNPRHKITKRGQNVTFRCDPISEHNRLYWYRQTLGQGPEFLTYFQNEAQLEKSRLLSDRFSAERPKGSFSTLEIQRTEQGDSAMYLCASRDSLYNEQFFGPGTRLTVL.

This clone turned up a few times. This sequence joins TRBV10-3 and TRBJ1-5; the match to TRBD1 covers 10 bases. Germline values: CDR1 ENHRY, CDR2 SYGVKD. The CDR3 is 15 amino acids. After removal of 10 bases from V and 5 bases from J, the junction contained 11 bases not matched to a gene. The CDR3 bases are TGTGCCACTAGCTGGGACAGGGGAAATGATCAGCCCCAGCATTTT. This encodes CATSWDRGNDQPQHF.

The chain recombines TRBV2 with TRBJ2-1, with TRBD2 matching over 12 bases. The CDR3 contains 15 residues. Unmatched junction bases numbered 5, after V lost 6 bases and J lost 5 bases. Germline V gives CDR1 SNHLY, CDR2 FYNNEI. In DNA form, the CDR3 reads TGTGCCAGCAGGGAGACTAGCGGGGGAAACAATGAGCAGTTCTTC. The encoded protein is CASRETSGGNNEQFF.

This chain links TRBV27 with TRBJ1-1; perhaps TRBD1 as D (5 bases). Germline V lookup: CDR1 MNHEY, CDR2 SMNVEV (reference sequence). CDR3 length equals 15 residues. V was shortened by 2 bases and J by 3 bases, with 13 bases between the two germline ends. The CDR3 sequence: CASSLVGGPDTEAFF. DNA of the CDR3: TGTGCCAGCAGTTTAGTGGGGGGTCCGGACACTGAAGCTTTCTTT.

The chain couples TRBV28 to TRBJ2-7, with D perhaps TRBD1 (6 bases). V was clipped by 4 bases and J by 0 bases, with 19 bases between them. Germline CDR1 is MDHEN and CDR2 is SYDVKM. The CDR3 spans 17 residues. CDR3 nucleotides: TGTGCCAGCAGTTCACCCACGGGACACCGGAGCTCCTACGAGCAGTACTTC. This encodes CASSSPTGHRSSYEQYF.

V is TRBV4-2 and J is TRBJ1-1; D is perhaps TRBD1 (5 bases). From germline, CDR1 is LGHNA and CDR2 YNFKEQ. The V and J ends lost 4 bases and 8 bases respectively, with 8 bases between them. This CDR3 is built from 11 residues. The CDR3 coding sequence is TGTGCCAGCAGCCTAGACAGAGAAGCTTTCTTT. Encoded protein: CASSLDREAFF.

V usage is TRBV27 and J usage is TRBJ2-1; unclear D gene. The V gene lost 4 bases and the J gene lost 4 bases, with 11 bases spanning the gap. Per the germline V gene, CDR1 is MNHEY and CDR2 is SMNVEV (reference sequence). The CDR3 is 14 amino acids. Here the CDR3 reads CASSSRVGYNEQFF. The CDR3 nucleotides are TGTGCCAGCAGTTCTCGGGTTGGTTACAATGAGCAGTTCTTC.

The CDR3, as DNA: TGTGCCAGTAGTATGGCGGGGTCTGGGGCCAACGTCCTGACTTTC. Its translation is CASSMAGSGANVLTF. The gene calls are TRBV19 and TRBJ2-6; a possible D gene is TRBD2 (6 bases). The germline V gene encodes CDR1 LNHDA and CDR2 SQIVND (reference sequence). The CDR3 length is 15 residues. With 3 bases removed from V and 1 base from J, the gap between germline ends came to 7 bases.

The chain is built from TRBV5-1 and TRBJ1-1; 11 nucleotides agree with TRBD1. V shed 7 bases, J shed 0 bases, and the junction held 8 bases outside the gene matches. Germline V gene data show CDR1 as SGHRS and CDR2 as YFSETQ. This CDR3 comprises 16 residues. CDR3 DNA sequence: TGCGCCAGCTTCCCCATGGACAGGGGGCTGAACACTGAAGCTTTCTTT. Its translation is CASFPMDRGLNTEAFF.

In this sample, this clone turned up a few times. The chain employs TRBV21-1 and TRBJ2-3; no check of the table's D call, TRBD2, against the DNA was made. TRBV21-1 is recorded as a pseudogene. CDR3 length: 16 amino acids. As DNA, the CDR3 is TGTGCCAGCAGCAAAGTCAAGGAGGGTGTAGCAGATACGCAGTATTTT. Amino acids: CASSKVKEGVADTQYF.

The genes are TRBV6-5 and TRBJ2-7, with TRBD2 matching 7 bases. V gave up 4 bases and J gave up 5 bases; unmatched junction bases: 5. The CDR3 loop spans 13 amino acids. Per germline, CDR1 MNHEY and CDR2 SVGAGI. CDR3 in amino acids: CASSSRGGDEQYF. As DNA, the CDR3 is TGTGCCAGCAGTTCCCGGGGAGGGGACGAGCAGTACTTC.

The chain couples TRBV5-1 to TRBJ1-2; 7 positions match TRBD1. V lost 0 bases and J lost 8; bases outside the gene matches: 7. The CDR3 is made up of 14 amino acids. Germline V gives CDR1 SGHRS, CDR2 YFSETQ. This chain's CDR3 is CASSLDRGTEGYTF. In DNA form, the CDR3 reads TGCGCCAGCAGCTTGGATCGAGGGACAGAAGGCTACACCTTC.

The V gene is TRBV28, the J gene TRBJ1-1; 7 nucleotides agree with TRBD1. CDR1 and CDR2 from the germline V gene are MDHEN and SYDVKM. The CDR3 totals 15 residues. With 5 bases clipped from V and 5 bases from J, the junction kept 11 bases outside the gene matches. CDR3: CASSPPDRSGTEAFF. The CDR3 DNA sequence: TGTGCCAGCAGTCCTCCGGACAGGTCGGGAACTGAAGCTTTCTTT.

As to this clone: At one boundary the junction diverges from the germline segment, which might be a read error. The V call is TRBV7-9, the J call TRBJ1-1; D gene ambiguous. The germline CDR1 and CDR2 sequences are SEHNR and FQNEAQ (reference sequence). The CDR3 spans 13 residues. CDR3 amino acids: CSSSLSPDTEAFF. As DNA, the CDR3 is TGTTCCAGCAGCTTATCGCCAGACACTGAAGCTTTCTTT.

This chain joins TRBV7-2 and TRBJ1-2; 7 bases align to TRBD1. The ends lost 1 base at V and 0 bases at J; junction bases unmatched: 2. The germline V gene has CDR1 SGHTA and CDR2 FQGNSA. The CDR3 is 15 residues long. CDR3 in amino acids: CASSLGTGANYGYTF. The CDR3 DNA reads TGTGCCAGCAGCTTAGGGACAGGAGCTAACTATGGCTACACCTTC.

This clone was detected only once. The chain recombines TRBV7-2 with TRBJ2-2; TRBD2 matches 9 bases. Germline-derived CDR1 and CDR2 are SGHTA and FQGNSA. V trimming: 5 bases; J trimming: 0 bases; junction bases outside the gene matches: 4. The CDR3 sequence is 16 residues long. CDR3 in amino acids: CASSTRLAANTGELFF. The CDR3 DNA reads TGTGCCAGCAGCACCAGACTAGCGGCGAACACCGGGGAGCTGTTTTTT.

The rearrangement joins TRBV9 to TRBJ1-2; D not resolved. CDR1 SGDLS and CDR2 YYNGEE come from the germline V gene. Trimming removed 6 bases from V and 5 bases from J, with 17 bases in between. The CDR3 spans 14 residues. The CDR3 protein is CASTVGTEVYGYTF. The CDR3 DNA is TGTGCCAGCACAGTCGGAACCGAGGTATATGGCTACACCTTC.

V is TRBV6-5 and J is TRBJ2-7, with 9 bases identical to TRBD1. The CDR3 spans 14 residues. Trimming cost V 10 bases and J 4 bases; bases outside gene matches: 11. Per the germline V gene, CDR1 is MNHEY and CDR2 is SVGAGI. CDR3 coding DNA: TGTGCCACCGGATCGACAGGGGGGGGATACGAGCAGTACTTC. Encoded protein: CATGSTGGGYEQYF.

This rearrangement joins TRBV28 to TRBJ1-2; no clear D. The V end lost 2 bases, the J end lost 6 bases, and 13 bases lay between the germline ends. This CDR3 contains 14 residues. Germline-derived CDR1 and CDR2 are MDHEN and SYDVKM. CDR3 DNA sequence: TGTGCCAGCAGTTTAATTGGGAGGCGGGATGGCTACACCTTC. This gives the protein CASSLIGRRDGYTF.

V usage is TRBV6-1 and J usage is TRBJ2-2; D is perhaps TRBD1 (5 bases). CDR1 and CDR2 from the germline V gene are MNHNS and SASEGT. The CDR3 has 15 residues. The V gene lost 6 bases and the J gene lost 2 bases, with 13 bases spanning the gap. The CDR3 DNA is TGTGCCAGCAGAAAGACAGTATCAAACACCGGGGAGCTGTTTTTT. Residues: CASRKTVSNTGELFF.

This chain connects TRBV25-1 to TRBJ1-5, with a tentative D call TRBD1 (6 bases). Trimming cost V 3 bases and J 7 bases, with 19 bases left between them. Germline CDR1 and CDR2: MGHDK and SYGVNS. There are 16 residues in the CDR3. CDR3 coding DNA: TGTGCCAGCAGTGAGGCCCAACAGGGCCCTGAACAGCCCCAGCATTTT. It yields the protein CASSEAQQGPEQPQHF.

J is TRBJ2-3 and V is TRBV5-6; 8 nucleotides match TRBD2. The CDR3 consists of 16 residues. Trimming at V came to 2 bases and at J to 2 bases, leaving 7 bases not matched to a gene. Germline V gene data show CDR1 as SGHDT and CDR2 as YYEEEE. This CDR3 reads CASSFFKRGLTDTQYF. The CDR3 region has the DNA TGTGCCAGCAGCTTTTTTAAGCGGGGGCTCACAGATACGCAGTATTTT.

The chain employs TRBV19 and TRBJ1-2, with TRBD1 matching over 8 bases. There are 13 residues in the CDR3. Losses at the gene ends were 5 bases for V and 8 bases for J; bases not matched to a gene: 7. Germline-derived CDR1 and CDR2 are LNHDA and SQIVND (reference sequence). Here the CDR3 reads CASSPGGSWGYTF. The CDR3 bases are TGTGCCAGTAGTCCAGGGGGCTCATGGGGCTACACCTTC.

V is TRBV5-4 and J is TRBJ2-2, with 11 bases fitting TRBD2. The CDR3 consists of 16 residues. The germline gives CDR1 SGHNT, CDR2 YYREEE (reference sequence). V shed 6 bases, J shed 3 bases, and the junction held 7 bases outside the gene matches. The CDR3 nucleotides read TGTGCCAGCACCGACCCGACTAGCGGGGACACCGGGGAGCTGTTTTTT. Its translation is CASTDPTSGDTGELFF.

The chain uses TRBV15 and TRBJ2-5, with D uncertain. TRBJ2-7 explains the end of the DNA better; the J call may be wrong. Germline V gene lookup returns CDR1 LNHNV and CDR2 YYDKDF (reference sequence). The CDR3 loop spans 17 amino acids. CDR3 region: CATSRGLPGQSSYEQYF. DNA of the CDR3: TGTGCCACCAGCAGAGGTCTGCCAGGCCAAAGCTCCTACGAGCAGTACTTC.

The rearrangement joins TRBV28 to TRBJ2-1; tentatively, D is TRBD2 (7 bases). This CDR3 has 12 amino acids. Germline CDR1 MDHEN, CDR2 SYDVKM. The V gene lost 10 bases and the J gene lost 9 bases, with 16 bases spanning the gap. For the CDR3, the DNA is TGTGCCACCGTACGGGGGGCGGGTGAGCAGTTCTTC. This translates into CATVRGAGEQFF. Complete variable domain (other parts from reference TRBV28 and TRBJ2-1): DVKVTQSSRYLVKRTGEKVFLECVQDMDHENMFWYRQDPGLGLRLIYFSYDVKMKEKGDIPEGYSVSREKKERFSLILESASTNQTSMYLCATVRGAGEQFFGPGTRLTVL.

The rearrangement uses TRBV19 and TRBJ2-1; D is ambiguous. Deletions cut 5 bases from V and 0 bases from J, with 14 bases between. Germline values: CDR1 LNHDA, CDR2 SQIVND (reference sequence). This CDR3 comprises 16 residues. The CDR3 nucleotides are TGTGCCAGTAGTTGGGCCGGCAAGAGCTCCTACAATGAGCAGTTCTTC. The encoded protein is CASSWAGKSSYNEQFF.

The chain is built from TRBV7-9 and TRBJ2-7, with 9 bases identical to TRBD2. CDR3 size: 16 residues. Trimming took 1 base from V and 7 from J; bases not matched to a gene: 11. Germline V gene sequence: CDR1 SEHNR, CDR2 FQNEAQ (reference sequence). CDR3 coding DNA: TGTGCCAGCAGCTTAGGTGCTAGCGGGGCCCGGGGGGAGCAGTACTTC. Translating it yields CASSLGASGARGEQYF.

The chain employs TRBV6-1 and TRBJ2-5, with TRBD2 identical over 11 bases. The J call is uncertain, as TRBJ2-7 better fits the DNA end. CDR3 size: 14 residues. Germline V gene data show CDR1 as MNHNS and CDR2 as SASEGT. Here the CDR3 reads CASSSLAGGSEQYF. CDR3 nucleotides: TGTGCCAGCAGTTCTCTAGCGGGAGGATCCGAGCAGTACTTC.